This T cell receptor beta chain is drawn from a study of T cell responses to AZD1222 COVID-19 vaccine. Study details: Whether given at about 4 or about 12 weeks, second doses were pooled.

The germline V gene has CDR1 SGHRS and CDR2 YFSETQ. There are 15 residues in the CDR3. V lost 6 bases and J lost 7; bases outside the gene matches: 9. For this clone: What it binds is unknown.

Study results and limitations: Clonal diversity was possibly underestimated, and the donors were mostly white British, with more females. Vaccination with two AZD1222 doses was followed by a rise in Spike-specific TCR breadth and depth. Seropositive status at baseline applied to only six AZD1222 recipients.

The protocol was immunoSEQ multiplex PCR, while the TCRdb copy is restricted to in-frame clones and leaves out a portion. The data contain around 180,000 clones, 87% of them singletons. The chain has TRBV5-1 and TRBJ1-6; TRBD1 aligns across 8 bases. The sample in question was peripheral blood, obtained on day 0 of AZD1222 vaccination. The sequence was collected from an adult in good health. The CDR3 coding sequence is TGCGCCAGCACCCCCGGGCAGGGGGCGAATTCACCCCTCCACTTT. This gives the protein CASTPGQGANSPLHF. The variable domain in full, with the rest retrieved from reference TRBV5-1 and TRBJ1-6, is KAGVTQTPRYLIKTRGQQVTLSCSPISGHRSVSWYQQTPGQGLQFLFEYFSETQRNKGNFPGRFSGRQFSNSRSEMNVSTLELGDSALYLCASTPGQGANSPLHFGNGTRLTVT.